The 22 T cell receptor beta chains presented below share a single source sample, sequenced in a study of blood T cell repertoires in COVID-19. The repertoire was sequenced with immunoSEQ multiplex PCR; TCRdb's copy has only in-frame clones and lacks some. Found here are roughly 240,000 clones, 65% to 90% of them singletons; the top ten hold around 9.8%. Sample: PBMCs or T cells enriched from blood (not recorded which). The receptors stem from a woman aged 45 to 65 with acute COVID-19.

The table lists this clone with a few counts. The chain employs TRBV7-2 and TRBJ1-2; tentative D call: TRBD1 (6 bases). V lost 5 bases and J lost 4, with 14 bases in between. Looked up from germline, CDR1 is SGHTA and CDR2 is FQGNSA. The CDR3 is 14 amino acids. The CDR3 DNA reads TGTGCCAGCAGCCCGAGGACAGATTCCTATGGCTACACCTTC. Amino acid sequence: CASSPRTDSYGYTF. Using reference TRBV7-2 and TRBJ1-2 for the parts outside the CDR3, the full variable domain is GAGVSQSPSNKVTEKGKDVELRCDPISGHTALYWYRQSLGQGLEFLIYFQGNSAPDKSGLPSDRFSAERTGGSVSTLTIQRTQQEDSAVYLCASSPRTDSYGYTFGSGTRLTVV.

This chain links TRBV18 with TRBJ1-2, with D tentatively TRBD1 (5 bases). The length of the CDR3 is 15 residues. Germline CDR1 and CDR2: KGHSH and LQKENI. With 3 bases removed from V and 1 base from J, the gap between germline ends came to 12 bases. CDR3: CASSPDMGFNYGYTF. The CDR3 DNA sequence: TGTGCCAGCTCACCGGACATGGGCTTTAACTATGGCTACACCTTC.

CDR3 in amino acids: CASRRGSGNTIYF. CDR3 in DNA: TGTGCCAGTAGACGGGGCTCTGGAAACACCATATATTTT. The rearrangement links TRBV19 to TRBJ1-3; no reliable D call. Germline CDR1 and CDR2: LNHDA and SQIVND (reference sequence). V was shortened by 6 bases and J by 0 bases, with 6 bases between the two germline ends. There are 13 residues in the CDR3. Using reference TRBV19 and TRBJ1-3 for the parts outside the CDR3, the full variable domain is DGGITQSPKYLFRKEGQNVTLSCEQNLNHDAMYWYRQDPGQGLRLIYYSQIVNDFQKGDIAEGYSVSREKKESFPLTVTSAQKNPTAFYLCASRRGSGNTIYFGEGSWLTVV.

CDR3 in DNA: TGTGCCAGCTCACCACCAGGGACTACTGGAAACACCATATATTTT. This translates into CASSPPGTTGNTIYF. The chain uses TRBV18 and TRBJ1-3, with D possibly TRBD1 on 5 matching bases. V was clipped by 0 bases and J by 2 bases, with 8 bases between them. CDR3 length: 15 residues. Germline loops: CDR1 KGHSH, CDR2 LQKENI.

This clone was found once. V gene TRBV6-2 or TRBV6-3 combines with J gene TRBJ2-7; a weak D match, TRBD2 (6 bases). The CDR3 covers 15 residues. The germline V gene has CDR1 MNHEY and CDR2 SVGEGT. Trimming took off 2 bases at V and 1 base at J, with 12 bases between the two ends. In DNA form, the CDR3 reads TGTGCCAGCAGTTACCCGAAGACTAGGTCCTACGAGCAGTACTTC. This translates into CASSYPKTRSYEQYF.

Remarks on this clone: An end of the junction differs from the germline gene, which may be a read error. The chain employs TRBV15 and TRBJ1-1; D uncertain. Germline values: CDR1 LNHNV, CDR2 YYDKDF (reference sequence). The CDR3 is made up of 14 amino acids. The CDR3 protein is CATSGDTLNTEAFF. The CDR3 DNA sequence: TGTGCCACCAGCGGAGACACACTGAACACTGAAGCTTTCTTT.

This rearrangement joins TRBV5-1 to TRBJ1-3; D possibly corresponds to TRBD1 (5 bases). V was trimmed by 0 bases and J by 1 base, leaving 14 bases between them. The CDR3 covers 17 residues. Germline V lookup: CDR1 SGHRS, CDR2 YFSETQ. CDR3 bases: TGCGCCAGCAGCTTGGTTGGGGGACTAGGGTCTGGAAACACCATATATTTT. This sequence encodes CASSLVGGLGSGNTIYF.

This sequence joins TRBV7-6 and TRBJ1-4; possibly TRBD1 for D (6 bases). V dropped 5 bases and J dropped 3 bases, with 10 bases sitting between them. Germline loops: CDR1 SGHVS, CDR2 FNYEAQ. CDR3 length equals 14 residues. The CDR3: CASSTTGPNEKLFF. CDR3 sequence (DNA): TGTGCCAGCAGCACGACAGGACCTAATGAAAAACTGTTTTTT.

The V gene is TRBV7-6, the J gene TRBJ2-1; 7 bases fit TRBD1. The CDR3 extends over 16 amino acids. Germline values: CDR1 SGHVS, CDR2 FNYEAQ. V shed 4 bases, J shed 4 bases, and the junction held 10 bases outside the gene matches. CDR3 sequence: CASSSVSGTAYNEQFF. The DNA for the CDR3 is TGTGCCAGCAGCTCCGTATCCGGGACAGCTTACAATGAGCAGTTCTTC.

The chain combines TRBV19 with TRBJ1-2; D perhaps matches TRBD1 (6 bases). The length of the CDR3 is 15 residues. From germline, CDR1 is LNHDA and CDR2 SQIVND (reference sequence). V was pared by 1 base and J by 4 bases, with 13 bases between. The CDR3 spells CASSIAGTSSYGYTF. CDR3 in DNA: TGTGCCAGTAGTATAGCGGGGACATCGAGCTATGGCTACACCTTC.

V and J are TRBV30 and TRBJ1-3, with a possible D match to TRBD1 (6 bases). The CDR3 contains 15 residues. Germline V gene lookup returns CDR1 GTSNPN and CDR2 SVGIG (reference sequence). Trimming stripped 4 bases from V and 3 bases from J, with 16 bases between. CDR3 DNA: TGTGCCTGGATTCAAACGGCAGGGGTTGGAAACACCATATATTTT. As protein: CAWIQTAGVGNTIYF.

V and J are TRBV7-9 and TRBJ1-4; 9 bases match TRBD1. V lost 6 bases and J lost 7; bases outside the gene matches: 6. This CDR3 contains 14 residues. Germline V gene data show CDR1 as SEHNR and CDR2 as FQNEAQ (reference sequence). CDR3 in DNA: TGTGCCAGCAGATTACAGGGGGCGACTGAAAAACTGTTTTTT. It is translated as CASRLQGATEKLFF.

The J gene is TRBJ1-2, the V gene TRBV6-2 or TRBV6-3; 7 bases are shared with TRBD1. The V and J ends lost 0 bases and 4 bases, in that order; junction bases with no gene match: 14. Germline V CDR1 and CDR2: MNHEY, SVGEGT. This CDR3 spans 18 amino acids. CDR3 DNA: TGTGCCAGCAGTTACTCATCCCGACAGGGATCGTCTTCCTATGGCTACACCTTC. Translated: CASSYSSRQGSSSYGYTF.

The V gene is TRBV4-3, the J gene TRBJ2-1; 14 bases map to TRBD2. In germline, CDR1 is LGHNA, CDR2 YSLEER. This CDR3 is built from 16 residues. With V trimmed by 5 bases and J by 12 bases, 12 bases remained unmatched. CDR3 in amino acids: CASSTTGLAGALGQFF. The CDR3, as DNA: TGCGCCAGCAGCACCACGGGACTAGCGGGGGCCCTTGGGCAGTTCTTC.

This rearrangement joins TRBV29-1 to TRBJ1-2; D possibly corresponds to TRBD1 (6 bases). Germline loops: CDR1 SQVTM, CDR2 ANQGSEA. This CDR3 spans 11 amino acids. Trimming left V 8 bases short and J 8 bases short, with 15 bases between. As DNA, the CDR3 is TGCAGCTCGTATGGCCAGGGGGGCTACACCTTC. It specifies CSSYGQGGYTF.

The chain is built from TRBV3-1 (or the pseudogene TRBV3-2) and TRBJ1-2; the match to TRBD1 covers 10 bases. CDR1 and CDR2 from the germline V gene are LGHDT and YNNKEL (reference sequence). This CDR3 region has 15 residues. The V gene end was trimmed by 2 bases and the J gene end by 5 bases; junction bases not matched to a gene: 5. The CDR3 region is CASSQSDRGGYGYTF. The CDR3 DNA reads TGTGCCAGCAGCCAATCGGACAGGGGGGGGTATGGCTACACCTTC.

The CDR3 loop reads CASKGGWQTYGYTF. The CDR3 region has the DNA TGTGCCAGCAAGGGGGGGTGGCAGACCTATGGCTACACCTTC. The chain has TRBV2 and TRBJ1-2; a possible D gene is TRBD1 (6 bases). CDR1 and CDR2 from the germline V gene are SNHLY and FYNNEI. The CDR3 is made up of 14 amino acids. The V and J ends lost 7 bases and 4 bases respectively, with 16 bases between them.

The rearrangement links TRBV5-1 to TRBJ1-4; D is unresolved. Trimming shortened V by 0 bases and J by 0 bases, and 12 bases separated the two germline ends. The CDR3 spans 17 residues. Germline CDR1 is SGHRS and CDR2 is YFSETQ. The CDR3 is CASSLDPLQSTNEKLFF. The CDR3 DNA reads TGCGCCAGCAGCTTGGATCCCTTGCAGTCAACTAATGAAAAACTGTTTTTT. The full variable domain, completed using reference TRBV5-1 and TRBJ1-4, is KAGVTQTPRYLIKTRGQQVTLSCSPISGHRSVSWYQQTPGQGLQFLFEYFSETQRNKGNFPGRFSGRQFSNSRSEMNVSTLELGDSALYLCASSLDPLQSTNEKLFFGSGTQLSVL.

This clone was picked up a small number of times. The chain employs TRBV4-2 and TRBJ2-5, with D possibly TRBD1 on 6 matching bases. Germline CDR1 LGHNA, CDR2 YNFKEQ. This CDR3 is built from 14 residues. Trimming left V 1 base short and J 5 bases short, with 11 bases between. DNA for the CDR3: TGTGCCAGCAGCCAAGCTACCCAGGGGGAGACCCAGTACTTC. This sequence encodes CASSQATQGETQYF.

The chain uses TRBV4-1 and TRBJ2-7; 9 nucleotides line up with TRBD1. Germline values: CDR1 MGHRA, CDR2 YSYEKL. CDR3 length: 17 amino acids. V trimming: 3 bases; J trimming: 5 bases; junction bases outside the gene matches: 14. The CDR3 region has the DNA TGCGCCAGCAGCCATCAGGGTCGGGGACAGGGAAGAAACGAGCAGTACTTC. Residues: CASSHQGRGQGRNEQYF.

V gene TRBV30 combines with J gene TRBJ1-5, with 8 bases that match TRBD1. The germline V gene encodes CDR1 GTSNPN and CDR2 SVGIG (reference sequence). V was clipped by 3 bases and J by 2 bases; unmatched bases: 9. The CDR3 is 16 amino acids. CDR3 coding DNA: TGTGCCTGGAGCACTAAGCAGGGGGCCGGCAATCAGCCCCAGCATTTT. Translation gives CAWSTKQGAGNQPQHF.

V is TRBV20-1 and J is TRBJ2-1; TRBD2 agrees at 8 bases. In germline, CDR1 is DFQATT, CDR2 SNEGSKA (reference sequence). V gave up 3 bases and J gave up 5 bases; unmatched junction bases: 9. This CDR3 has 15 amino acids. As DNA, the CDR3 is TGCAGTGCTAGTAGCCTCAGCGGGGGACACAATGAGCAGTTCTTC. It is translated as CSASSLSGGHNEQFF.